This T cell receptor beta chain was obtained from a study of blood T cell repertoires in COVID-19. Study-level information: Acute-phase and convalescent COVID-19 samples originated in the United States, Italy and Spain. Sources were T cells, B-cell-depleted T cells, or PBMCs; the material itself was cDNA or gDNA.

Germline V gene lookup returns CDR1 SGHKS and CDR2 YYEKEE (reference sequence). The V end was cut by 4 bases, the J end by 2 bases, with 15 bases between. This CDR3 has 15 residues. Seattle's enrolled individuals joined amid active infection and were then monitored longitudinally. Authors' processing steps: Amplified reference gene primers provided the basis for estimating nucleated cell counts. Clones were sequenced by immunoSEQ multiplex PCR, and TCRdb holds only the in-frame ones, with some missing. Clone size and the V and J calls come from that table; the DNA yielded D and trimming. The sample has fewer than 200,000 clones, about 85% seen once.

The V call is TRBV5-5, the J call TRBJ1-2; D is possibly TRBD1 (6 bases). The origin of this receptor is a woman aged 45-65 years with COVID-19, enrolled during active disease. Sequenced input: peripheral blood. CDR3 DNA sequence: TGTGCCAGCAGCCCCCGACAGGACCCCAACTATGGCTACACCTTC. Encoded protein: CASSPRQDPNYGYTF.